This T cell receptor beta chain was recovered during a study of T-cell reconstitution after alpha-beta-depleted transplantation in children listed by TCRdb under 2016. In the study overall: Using TCR repertoire profiling, the study followed T-cell immune reconstitution in a quantitative way in children after TCRalphabeta/CD19-depleted allogeneic hematopoietic cell transplantation. Results and caveats for the whole study, not just this receptor: Hyperexpanded clone frequencies declined over subsequent months; after one year, T-cell counts and TCRbeta diversity were mostly attributed to newly produced T cells. The apparently early alphabetaT-cell count recovery about two months after transplant was reportedly dependent on only several hundred rapidly expanded clones derived from non-depleted graft cells. In some patients, the high TCRbeta diversity seen at day 60 was put down to recipient T cells and intrathymic progenitors that had survived conditioning.

Libraries came from PCR. Sequencing was performed on an Illumina HiSeq 2500. TCR library preparation used molecular barcoding, with unique molecular identifiers applied to normalize quantification of the TCRbeta repertoire. TCRdb reprocessing: public reads trimmed at Q25 with fastp, clones called with MiXCR, in-frame beta chains kept. When rows share a CDR3 protein, they turn into one entry using the most common DNA and genes. Recorded for this sample are some 50,000 distinct CDR3 sequences; roughly 8.7% of them occurred a single time. Jointly, the top ten make up 27% of the sample. The germline V gene gives CDR1 as SGHRS and CDR2 as YFSETQ. Including the terminal cysteine and phenylalanine, the CDR3 comprises 17 residues. The read is trimmed to its CDR3 DNA, 51 bases read in frame from base 1. Germline trimming amounts to 0 bases on V and 0 bases on J, with 4 as the count of junction bases outside the gene matches.

At least ten counts were recorded for this clonotype. The specificity of this receptor is unknown. No quality values exist for individual bases; no much larger clone is one base distant. The time point label on this specimen signifies: day 60 (about 2 months) after transplantation. In light of the paper, this sample's treatment or condition label describes: allogeneic hematopoietic cell transplantation with graft depleted of TCRalphabeta T cells and CD19 B cells. The children who served as transplant recipients had been given grafts of TCRalphabeta/CD19-depleted allogeneic hematopoietic cells. Here the sequenced sample was PBMCs, mostly from graft donor cells, taken 60 days after TCRalphabeta/CD19-depleted stem cell transplant. This clonotype was obtained from a male patient between 2 and 15 years old who had a stem cell transplant for chronic granulomatous disease, so the T cells may come from the graft donor. The chain is assembled from TRBV5-1 and TRBJ2-3; 10 junctional bases match TRBD2. The sequence in DNA is TGCGCCAGCAGCTTGGGGCGACTAGCGGGTAGCACAGATACGCAGTATTTT. This encodes CASSLGRLAGSTDTQYF. With the rest looked up from the reference TRBV5-1 and TRBJ2-3 genes rather than sequenced, the full variable domain is KAGVTQTPRYLIKTRGQQVTLSCSPISGHRSVSWYQQTPGQGLQFLFEYFSETQRNKGNFPGRFSGRQFSNSRSEMNVSTLELGDSALYLCASSLGRLAGSTDTQYFGPGTRLTVL.